This T cell receptor (beta chain) is from a study of beta chain features in type 1 diabetes. Germline CDR1 and CDR2: LGHNT and FRNRAP. The V segment lost 7 bases and the J segment 6 bases; nucleotides outside the gene matches: 5. The CDR3 runs 12 residues. Every donor provided one heparinised blood draw, which averaged approximately 120 mL. CD45RO/CCR7/CD25/CD127/CD95/CD27 staining was used to isolate CD4+ naive, central memory, regulatory and stem cell-like memory cells by sorting. Study results and limitations: Cells carrying high TCR expression could end up over-represented when cDNA is sequenced. HLA influence on TCRB rearrangement stayed unresolved here.

All of the isolated RNA was reverse transcribed, so expressed TCRB transcripts were sequenced. Repertoires were generated with immunoSEQ multiplex PCR, while TCRdb's copy carries only in-frame clones and drops some. The repertoire consists of roughly 300,000 clones, with approximately 15% occurring once and the leading ten covering more than 6.5%. This clone was counted between two and nine times. Antigen: not known. The rearrangement uses TRBV12-5 and TRBJ1-1; 7 bases match TRBD1. The receptor comes from a man aged 30-40 years in good health. The sequenced sample was central memory CD4+ T cells from blood. The CDR3: CASDRGGPEAFF. The DNA for the CDR3 is TGTGCTAGTGACAGGGGTGGGCCTGAAGCTTTCTTT.